The 8 T cell receptor beta chains below all came from one sample that was sequenced in a study of beta chain features in type 1 diabetes. These receptors are not linked to any known antigen. All of the isolated RNA was reverse transcribed, so expressed TCRB transcripts were sequenced. Assay: immunoSEQ multiplex PCR; the TCRdb copy retains only in-frame clones and omits some. In the table there are about 150,000 clones, under 13% of which are singletons. Study-level results: All four CD4+ subsets from Type 1 diabetes patients carried moderately but significantly shorter TCRB CDR3s.

The specimen was central memory CD4+ T cells from blood. The receptor set was obtained from a man aged 30-40 years with type 1 diabetes.

This clone was counted between two and nine times. The gene calls are TRBV19 and TRBJ1-5; no reliable D call. Per the germline V gene, CDR1 is LNHDA and CDR2 is SQIVND (reference sequence). The CDR3 has 11 residues. With 7 bases removed from V and 9 bases from J, the gap between germline ends came to 10 bases. The CDR3 DNA follows: TGTGCCAGTACCCTTCCTCTGCCCCAGCATTTT. Translated, it gives CASTLPLPQHF.

This clone was observed a handful of times. The rearrangement links TRBV2 to TRBJ1-5; D may be TRBD1 (6 bases). This CDR3 contains 13 residues. Trimming cost V 5 bases and J 6 bases, with 11 bases left between them. Germline CDR1 reads SNHLY; CDR2 reads FYNNEI. The CDR3 sequence: CASSFGQFQPQHF. For the CDR3, the DNA is TGTGCCAGCAGTTTTGGACAGTTTCAGCCCCAGCATTTT.

This clone has more than one count but fewer than ten. J is TRBJ2-7 and V is TRBV7-9, with 8 bases lining up with TRBD1. The CDR3 is 15 residues long. Looked up from germline, CDR1 is SEHNR and CDR2 is FQNEAQ (reference sequence). J gave up 2 bases and V 4 bases, and 7 bases lay outside the gene matches. This CDR3 is CASSSRTGITYEQYF. The CDR3 bases are TGTGCCAGCAGCTCCCGGACAGGGATCACCTACGAGCAGTACTTC. The whole variable domain, remainder taken from reference TRBV7-9 and TRBJ2-7, is DTGVSQNPRHKITKRGQNVTFRCDPISEHNRLYWYRQTLGQGPEFLTYFQNEAQLEKSRLLSDRFSAERPKGSFSTLEIQRTEQGDSAMYLCASSSRTGITYEQYFGPGTRLTVT.

The gene calls are TRBV28 and TRBJ2-7, with TRBD1 identical over 8 bases. Germline V gene sequence: CDR1 MDHEN, CDR2 SYDVKM. This CDR3 region has 13 residues. Losses at the gene ends were 5 bases for V and 7 bases for J; bases not matched to a gene: 7. The CDR3 region has the DNA TGTGCCAGCAGTCAGGACAGGGTAGGAGAGCAGTACTTC. Protein sequence: CASSQDRVGEQYF.

This sequence joins TRBV2 and TRBJ1-5; tentative D call: TRBD1 (6 bases). Germline assignment: CDR1 SNHLY and CDR2 FYNNEI. The CDR3 loop spans 15 amino acids. Trimming took 7 bases from V and 3 from J, leaving 16 bases between them. This CDR3 reads CASTLTAGDNQPQHF. CDR3 bases: TGTGCCAGCACCTTAACTGCAGGGGACAATCAGCCCCAGCATTTT.

This clone has ten or more counts. The rearrangement uses TRBV6-6 and TRBJ2-5, with a weak D call TRBD1 (6 bases). Germline CDR1 MNHNY, CDR2 SVGAGI (reference sequence). This CDR3 is built from 13 residues. Between the trimmed V and J ends, which lost 7 bases and 9 bases, there was a span of 18 bases. The CDR3 DNA is TGTGCCAGCACAGGGGCCCCAGCTTCCGCCCAGTACTTC. This sequence encodes CASTGAPASAQYF.

This chain connects TRBV2 to TRBJ2-2; TRBD2 matches 8 bases. CDR3 length: 14 residues. V was clipped by 6 bases and J by 6 bases; unmatched bases: 6. CDR1 is SNHLY, CDR2 FYNNEI, per germline. In DNA form, the CDR3 reads TGTGCCAGCAGCCCGGGACTAGAGGCCGGGGAGCTGTTTTTT. Encoded protein: CASSPGLEAGELFF.

The V and J genes are TRBV18 and TRBJ1-1, with TRBD1 matching over 7 bases. With 6 bases clipped from V and 5 bases from J, the junction kept 9 bases outside the gene matches. Germline V gives CDR1 KGHSH, CDR2 LQKENI. CDR3 length: 14 amino acids. The CDR3 protein is CASSRDSQGTEAFF. The CDR3 DNA sequence: TGTGCCAGCTCCCGGGACAGCCAAGGAACTGAAGCTTTCTTT.